One T cell receptor beta chain is described in this entry. The antigen remains undetermined. This sample stems from a study of cytomegalovirus exposure and HLA in healthy donors. Broader study findings: Data from an earlier analysis indicated that most TCR beta V segments were productive either about 87% or about 30% of the time. It was in a later analysis that TCR association rates were seen to vary by HLA locus, highest for DRB1 and lowest for HLA-C.

This CDR3 spans 19 amino acids. The germline gives CDR1 MDHEN, CDR2 SYDVKM. Trimming stripped 6 bases from V and 1 base from J, with 22 bases between. 13 Jbeta primers and 60 Vbeta primers were used for the PCR. Only in-frame clones appear in the TCRdb table, and some are missing; sequencing was by immunoSEQ multiplex PCR. The sample has about 190,000 clones; 80% to 90% are singletons. Sample: PBMCs. The V and J genes are TRBV28 and TRBJ1-6; D is perhaps TRBD1 (5 bases). This sequence originates from a man younger than 40 in good health and CMV-seronegative. The CDR3: CASSPYGTDDGSYNSPLHF. In DNA, the CDR3 is TGTGCCAGCAGCCCATACGGGACTGATGATGGATCCTATAATTCACCCCTCCACTTT.